This TCR beta chain was retrieved from a study of OX40 agonist ivuxolimab in advanced cancers. In the study overall: Patients were dosed intravenously with ivuxolimab at 0.01 to 10 mg/kg every 2 weeks. Partial responses were seen in three patients, one with hepatocellular carcinoma and two with cutaneous melanoma. Findings and caveats of the study: Antigen specificity remained undetermined for the expanded peripheral T cells. In general, CD8+ T cells held more expanded clones than CD4+ did, on average.

The CDR3 is made up of 15 amino acids. V dropped 6 bases and J dropped 9; count of bases not matched to a gene: 14. CDR1 and CDR2 (germline): LNHDA, SQIVND (reference sequence). Details on this clone: The target antigen is unknown.

Clones were read by immunoSEQ multiplex PCR, and TCRdb kept only the in-frame ones, dropping some. The table records more than 80,000 clones, 70% to 90% of them present only once. The sequence was collected from an adult with an advanced solid tumor such as melanoma, head and neck, liver or kidney cancer. V and J are TRBV19 and TRBJ1-5, with 7 positions matching TRBD1. Sequencing was performed on CD4+ or CD8+ T cells sorted from blood, taken in a trial of the OX40 agonist ivuxolimab. The CDR3 coding sequence is TGTGCCAGTAGGACCGGGACAGAACCTTCGCGGCCCCAGCATTTT. Protein sequence: CASRTGTEPSRPQHF.